This TCR beta chain is drawn from a study of cytomegalovirus exposure and HLA in healthy donors. The PCR had 60 Vbeta and 13 Jbeta primers. Repertoires were generated with immunoSEQ multiplex PCR, while TCRdb's copy carries only in-frame clones and drops some. The table lists tens of thousands of clones, around 59% of them singletons. Whole-study results and caveats: Most TCR sequences proved rare, with some public TCRs found in many donors.

This clone was found once. As yet, its antigen is unknown. The CDR3 has 14 residues. With 2 bases removed from V and 5 bases from J, the gap between germline ends came to 12 bases. The germline V gene has CDR1 SGHTA and CDR2 FQGTGA. The origin of this receptor is a human donor in good health. The rearrangement uses TRBV7-3 and TRBJ2-5, with D perhaps TRBD2 (6 bases). Source material: PBMCs. The CDR3 here is CASSLVAGLETQYF. Written as DNA, the CDR3 is TGTGCCAGCAGCTTAGTTGCGGGGCTGGAGACCCAGTACTTC. The whole variable domain, remainder taken from reference TRBV7-3 and TRBJ2-5, is GAGVSQTPSNKVTEKGKYVELRCDPISGHTALYWYRQSLGQGPEFLIYFQGTGAADDSGLPNDRFFAVRPEGSVSTLKIQRTERGDSAVYLCASSLVAGLETQYFGPGTRLLVL.